These 20 T cell receptor beta chains were sequenced from one sample in a study of blood T cell repertoires in COVID-19. Here immunoSEQ multiplex PCR was the method, and the copy in TCRdb shows in-frame clones only, minus some. This sample carries about 210,000 clones, about 91% of them seen once, and the ten largest clones take approximately 1.2%. Sequencing was performed on peripheral blood. These receptors all come from a man between 25 and 39 years old with acute or convalescent COVID-19.

This clone was recorded only once. The V call is TRBV12-3 or TRBV12-4, the J call TRBJ1-4; no firm D call. V lost 3 bases and J 5 bases, leaving 7 bases between the germline ends. There are 13 residues in the CDR3. Here the CDR3 DNA reads TGTGCCAGCAGTTTCAAGCTGAATGAAAAACTGTTTTTT. This gives the protein CASSFKLNEKLFF.

V gene TRBV10-3 combines with J gene TRBJ2-5; possible D gene TRBD2, 5 bases. The CDR3 covers 15 residues. Looked up from germline, CDR1 is ENHRY and CDR2 is SYGVKD. Trimming took off 10 bases at V and 5 bases at J, with 23 bases between the two ends. The CDR3 protein is CASADEGSLRETQYF. In nucleotides, the CDR3 is TGTGCCAGCGCTGATGAGGGTAGTTTACGGGAGACCCAGTACTTC.

V is TRBV27 and J is TRBJ2-1; possible D gene TRBD1, 6 bases. CDR1 MNHEY and CDR2 SMNVEV come from the germline V gene (reference sequence). V was cut by 6 bases and J by 1 base, with 10 bases left in between. The CDR3 spans 14 residues. The CDR3 protein is CASSRGQSYNEQFF. CDR3 coding DNA: TGTGCCAGCAGCCGCGGACAGTCCTACAATGAGCAGTTCTTC.

V gene TRBV18 combines with J gene TRBJ1-5, with D possibly matching TRBD1 (5 bases). The germline V and J ends were trimmed by 2 bases and 9 bases, with 20 bases remaining between them. The CDR3 runs to 16 residues. Germline assignment: CDR1 KGHSH and CDR2 LQKENI. The DNA of the CDR3 is TGTGCCAGCTCACCAGTGGTTTCTGGGGCCCCTGGGCCCCAGCATTTT. Protein sequence: CASSPVVSGAPGPQHF.

This chain links TRBV28 with TRBJ1-5; 7 bases map to TRBD1. The CDR3 runs 15 residues. After removal of 7 bases from V and 4 bases from J, the junction contained 10 bases not matched to a gene. The germline V gene has CDR1 MDHEN and CDR2 SYDVKM. The CDR3: CASTSSQGRNQPQHF. The CDR3 DNA follows: TGTGCCAGCACCTCCTCACAGGGGCGGAATCAGCCCCAGCATTTT. Variable domain in full (rest from reference TRBV28 and TRBJ1-5): DVKVTQSSRYLVKRTGEKVFLECVQDMDHENMFWYRQDPGLGLRLIYFSYDVKMKEKGDIPEGYSVSREKKERFSLILESASTNQTSMYLCASTSSQGRNQPQHFGDGTRLSIL.

The V gene is TRBV11-2, the J gene TRBJ2-7; D might be TRBD1 (5 bases). Germline-derived CDR1 and CDR2 are SGHAT and FQNNGV. The CDR3 has 12 residues. V was clipped by 5 bases and J by 4 bases, with 9 bases between them. This CDR3 reads CASSNAGYEQYF. The CDR3 nucleotides read TGTGCCAGCAGCAATGCAGGGTACGAGCAGTACTTC.

This sequence joins TRBV5-1 and TRBJ1-2; perhaps TRBD1 as D (5 bases). In germline, CDR1 is SGHRS, CDR2 YFSETQ. CDR3 size: 15 residues. Deletions cut 4 bases from V and 4 bases from J, with 17 bases between. CDR3 sequence: CASSDGETASYGYTF. CDR3 in DNA: TGCGCCAGCAGCGACGGCGAGACAGCCTCCTATGGCTACACCTTC.

The genes are TRBV7-2 and TRBJ2-2; D not certain. The CDR3 runs to 15 residues. V dropped 4 bases and J dropped 6 bases, with 15 bases sitting between them. In germline, CDR1 is SGHTA, CDR2 FQGNSA. The DNA of the CDR3 is TGTGCCAGCAGCTACAATATTATCCGGGCCGGGGAGCTGTTTTTT. Its protein is CASSYNIIRAGELFF.

The chain is built from TRBV6-5 and TRBJ1-2; 11 bases agree with TRBD1. Germline V gene lookup returns CDR1 MNHEY and CDR2 SVGAGI. The CDR3 extends over 13 amino acids. Germline trimming cut 6 bases from V and 4 bases from J; bases unmatched to any gene: 1. The CDR3 DNA follows: TGTGCCAGCAGGGGGACAGGGGGCTATGGCTACACCTTC. Amino acid sequence: CASRGTGGYGYTF.

In its sample, this clone was seen a few times. The V and J genes are TRBV19 and TRBJ2-7, with D possibly TRBD1 on 5 matching bases. Per germline, CDR1 LNHDA and CDR2 SQIVND (reference sequence). This CDR3 has 13 residues. Trimming removed 5 bases from V and 2 bases from J, with 10 bases in between. CDR3 loop: CASSRQIAYEQYF. Here the CDR3 DNA reads TGTGCCAGTAGTCGACAGATAGCCTACGAGCAGTACTTC. Full variable domain (remainder filled in from reference TRBV19 and TRBJ2-7): DGGITQSPKYLFRKEGQNVTLSCEQNLNHDAMYWYRQDPGQGLRLIYYSQIVNDFQKGDIAEGYSVSREKKESFPLTVTSAQKNPTAFYLCASSRQIAYEQYFGPGTRLTVT.

This CDR3 is CAGDRGTGELFF. For the CDR3, the DNA is TGTGCAGGGGACAGGGGTACCGGGGAGCTGTTTTTT. The J gene is TRBJ2-2, the V gene TRBV7-9; TRBD1 aligns across 10 bases. The CDR3 is made up of 12 amino acids. CDR1 and CDR2 from the germline V gene are SEHNR and FQNEAQ (reference sequence).

The chain joins TRBV3-1 (or the pseudogene TRBV3-2) to TRBJ2-7; the D gene is possibly TRBD1 (6 bases). Trimming removed 1 base at V and 0 bases at J, with 13 bases between. The CDR3 is 16 amino acids. Germline V gene sequence: CDR1 LGHDT, CDR2 YNNKEL (reference sequence). CDR3 amino acids: CASSQAGHLSSYEQYF. In nucleotides, the CDR3 is TGTGCCAGCAGCCAAGCGGGACACTTGAGCTCCTACGAGCAGTACTTC.

The chain has TRBV11-1 and TRBJ2-7; D remains ambiguous. The CDR3 consists of 14 residues. Looked up from germline, CDR1 is SGHAT and CDR2 is FQDESV (reference sequence). Trimming shortened V by 6 bases and J by 9 bases, and 21 bases separated the two germline ends. The CDR3 bases are TGTGCCAGCAGTCGAACCGGGTCCTACGAGCGGCAGTACTTC. This codes for CASSRTGSYERQYF.

In its sample, this clone was seen once. The chain joins TRBV6-6 to TRBJ2-7; possibly TRBD2 for D (6 bases). This CDR3 region has 13 residues. Trimming took off 4 bases at V and 5 bases at J, with 12 bases between the two ends. Germline lookup yields CDR1 MNHNY and CDR2 SVGAGI (reference sequence). For the CDR3, the DNA is TGTGCCAGCAGTTTCGGGAGCGCCCACGAGCAGTACTTC. Residues: CASSFGSAHEQYF.

This chain connects TRBV11-2 to TRBJ1-4; TRBD1 might be the D (6 bases). Germline CDR1 is SGHAT and CDR2 is FQNNGV. V lost 6 bases, J lost 6 bases, and 20 bases lay in between. This CDR3 comprises 16 residues. CDR3 sequence: CASRTGWGPADEKLFF. CDR3 bases: TGTGCCAGCAGAACGGGTTGGGGGCCTGCAGATGAAAAACTGTTTTTT.

The J gene is TRBJ2-2, the V gene TRBV2, with D possibly TRBD2 on 6 matching bases. Looked up from germline, CDR1 is SNHLY and CDR2 is FYNNEI. The CDR3 consists of 16 residues. V shed 10 bases and J shed 5 bases, with 23 bases lying between them. The DNA for the CDR3 is TGTGCCACCGGGTTCGGAACGGGAGTAGAGACCGGGGAGCTGTTTTTT. Translated: CATGFGTGVETGELFF.

This clone has only one observation. The rearrangement joins TRBV12-3 or TRBV12-4 to TRBJ1-4, with D unclear. The CDR3 covers 13 residues. V dropped 5 bases and J dropped 8 bases, with 12 bases sitting between them. CDR3: CASSQLLREKLFF. In DNA form, the CDR3 reads TGTGCCAGCAGTCAACTATTGAGGGAAAAACTGTTTTTT.

The rearrangement uses TRBV27 and TRBJ1-1, with a possible D match to TRBD1 (5 bases). This CDR3 region has 12 residues. Trimming cost V 6 bases and J 2 bases, with 7 bases left between them. In germline, CDR1 is MNHEY, CDR2 SMNVEV (reference sequence). CDR3 DNA: TGTGCCAGCAGGGGGGGTAACACTGAAGCTTTCTTT. Its protein is CASRGGNTEAFF.

The J gene is TRBJ2-1, the V gene TRBV5-4; TRBD1 aligns across 9 bases. There are 15 residues in the CDR3. Germline V gene lookup returns CDR1 SGHNT and CDR2 YYREEE (reference sequence). Losses at the gene ends were 0 bases for V and 7 bases for J; bases not matched to a gene: 5. CDR3 region: CASSLAGQGINEQFF. CDR3 bases: TGTGCCAGCAGCTTGGCCGGACAGGGGATAAATGAGCAGTTCTTC.

V usage is TRBV19 and J usage is TRBJ2-2; D is perhaps TRBD2 (5 bases). The CDR3 contains 15 residues. Germline V gene sequence: CDR1 LNHDA, CDR2 SQIVND (reference sequence). V dropped 1 base and J dropped 3 bases, with 9 bases sitting between them. The CDR3, as DNA: TGTGCCAGTAGTATAGGCGGGCCTCACACCGGGGAGCTGTTTTTT. Protein product: CASSIGGPHTGELFF.